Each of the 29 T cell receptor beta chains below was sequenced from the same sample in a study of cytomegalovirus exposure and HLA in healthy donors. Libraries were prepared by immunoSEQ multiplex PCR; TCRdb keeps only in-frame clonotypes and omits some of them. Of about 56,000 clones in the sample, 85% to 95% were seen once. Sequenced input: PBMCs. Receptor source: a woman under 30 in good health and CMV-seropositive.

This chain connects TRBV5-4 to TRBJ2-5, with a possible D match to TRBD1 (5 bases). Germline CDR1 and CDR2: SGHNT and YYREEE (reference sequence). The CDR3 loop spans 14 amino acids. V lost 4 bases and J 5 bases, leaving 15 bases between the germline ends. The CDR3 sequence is CASSPGGALETQYF. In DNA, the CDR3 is TGTGCCAGCAGCCCGGGTGGGGCGTTGGAGACCCAGTACTTC.

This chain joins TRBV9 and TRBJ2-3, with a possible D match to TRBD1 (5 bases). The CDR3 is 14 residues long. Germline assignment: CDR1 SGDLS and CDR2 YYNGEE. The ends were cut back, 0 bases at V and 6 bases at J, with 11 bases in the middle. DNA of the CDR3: TGTGCCAGCAGCGTAGGAGGTACAGGCGATACGCAGTATTTT. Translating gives CASSVGGTGDTQYF.

The CDR3 here is CASSPHLRDRDQEAFF. CDR3 sequence (DNA): TGCGCCAGCAGCCCACACTTGAGGGACAGAGACCAGGAAGCTTTCTTT. The gene calls are TRBV5-1 and TRBJ1-1; 7 nucleotides agree with TRBD1. Germline CDR1 SGHRS, CDR2 YFSETQ. This CDR3 comprises 16 residues. With 4 bases clipped from V and 8 bases from J, the junction kept 17 bases outside the gene matches.

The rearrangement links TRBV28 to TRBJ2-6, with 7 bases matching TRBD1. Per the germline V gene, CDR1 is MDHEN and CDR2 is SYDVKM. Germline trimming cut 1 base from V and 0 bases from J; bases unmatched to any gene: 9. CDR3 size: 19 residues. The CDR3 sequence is CASSLFGWTGSSGANVLTF. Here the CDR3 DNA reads TGTGCCAGCAGTTTATTCGGCTGGACAGGCAGCTCTGGGGCCAACGTCCTGACTTTC.

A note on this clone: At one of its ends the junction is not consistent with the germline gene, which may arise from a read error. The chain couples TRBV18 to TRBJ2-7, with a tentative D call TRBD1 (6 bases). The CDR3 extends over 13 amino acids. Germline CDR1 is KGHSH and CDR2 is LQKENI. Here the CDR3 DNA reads TGTGCCAGCTCGCCACTCCAGGGGATTGAGCAGTACTTC. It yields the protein CASSPLQGIEQYF.

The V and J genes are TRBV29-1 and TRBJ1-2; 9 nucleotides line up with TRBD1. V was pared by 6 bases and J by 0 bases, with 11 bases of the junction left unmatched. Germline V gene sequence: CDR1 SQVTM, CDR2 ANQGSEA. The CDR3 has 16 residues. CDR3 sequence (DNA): TGCAGCGTCCCCGGGACAGGGTACCAGACTAACTATGGCTACACCTTC. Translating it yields CSVPGTGYQTNYGYTF.

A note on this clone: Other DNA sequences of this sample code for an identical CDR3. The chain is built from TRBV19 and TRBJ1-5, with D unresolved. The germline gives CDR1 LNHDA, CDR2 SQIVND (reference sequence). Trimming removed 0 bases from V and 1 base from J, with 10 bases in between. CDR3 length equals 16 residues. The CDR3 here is CASSIDNRGSNQPQHF. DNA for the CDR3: TGTGCCAGTAGTATAGATAATCGGGGAAGCAATCAGCCCCAGCATTTT.

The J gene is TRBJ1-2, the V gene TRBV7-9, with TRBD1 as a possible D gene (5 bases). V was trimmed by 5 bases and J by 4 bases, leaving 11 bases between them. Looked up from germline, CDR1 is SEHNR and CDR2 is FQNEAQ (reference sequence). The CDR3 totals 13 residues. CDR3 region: CASSHQTAYGYTF. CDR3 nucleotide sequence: TGTGCCAGCAGCCATCAGACAGCCTATGGCTACACCTTC. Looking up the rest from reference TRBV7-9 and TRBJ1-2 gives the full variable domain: DTGVSQNPRHKITKRGQNVTFRCDPISEHNRLYWYRQTLGQGPEFLTYFQNEAQLEKSRLLSDRFSAERPKGSFSTLEIQRTEQGDSAMYLCASSHQTAYGYTFGSGTRLTVV.

The CDR3 sequence is CASSEDRFNEQFF. The CDR3 nucleotides are TGTGCCAGCAGCGAAGACAGGTTCAATGAGCAGTTCTTC. This chain uses TRBV25-1 with TRBJ2-1; D may be TRBD1 (6 bases). The CDR3 loop spans 13 amino acids. Germline V lookup: CDR1 MGHDK, CDR2 SYGVNS. V was clipped by 6 bases and J by 6 bases, with 12 bases between them.

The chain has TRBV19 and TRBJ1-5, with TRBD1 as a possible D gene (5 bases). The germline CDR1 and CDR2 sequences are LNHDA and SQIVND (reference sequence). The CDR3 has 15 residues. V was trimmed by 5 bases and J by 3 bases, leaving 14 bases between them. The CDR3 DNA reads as TGTGCCAGTAGTGCGACTCCGGGGGACAATCAGCCCCAGCATTTT. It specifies CASSATPGDNQPQHF.

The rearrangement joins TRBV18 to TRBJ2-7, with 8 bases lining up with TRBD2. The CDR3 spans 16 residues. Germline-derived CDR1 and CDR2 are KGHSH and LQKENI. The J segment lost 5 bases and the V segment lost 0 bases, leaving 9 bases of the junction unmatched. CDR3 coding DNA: TGTGCCAGCTCACCACCGTCCAGCGGGGGCGTCCACGAGCAGTACTTC. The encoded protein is CASSPPSSGGVHEQYF. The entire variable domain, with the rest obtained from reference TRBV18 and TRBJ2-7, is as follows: NAGVMQNPRHLVRRRGQEARLRCSPMKGHSHVYWYRQLPEEGLKFMVYLQKENIIDESGMPKERFSAEFPKEGPSILRIQQVVRGDSAAYFCASSPPSSGGVHEQYFGPGTRLTVT.

For the CDR3, the DNA is TGTGCCAGCAGTCGGACAGACTCCTACGAGCAGTACTTC. It translates to CASSRTDSYEQYF. The V and J genes are TRBV6-1 and TRBJ2-7, with D maybe TRBD1 (6 bases). In germline, CDR1 is MNHNS, CDR2 SASEGT. This CDR3 has 13 amino acids. V lost 5 bases to trimming and J lost 0 bases, with 8 bases between them.

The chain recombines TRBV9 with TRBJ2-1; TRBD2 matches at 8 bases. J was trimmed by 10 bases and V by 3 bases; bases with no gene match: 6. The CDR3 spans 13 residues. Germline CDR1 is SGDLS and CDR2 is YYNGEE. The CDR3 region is CASSAPRGGEQFF. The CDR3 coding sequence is TGTGCCAGCAGCGCACCCCGGGGGGGAGAGCAGTTCTTC.

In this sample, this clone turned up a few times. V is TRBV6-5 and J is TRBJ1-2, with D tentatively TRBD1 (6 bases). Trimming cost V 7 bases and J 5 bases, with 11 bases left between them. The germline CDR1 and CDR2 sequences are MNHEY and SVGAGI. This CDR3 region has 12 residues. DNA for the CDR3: TGTGCCAGCACCCAGGGGAGATATGGCTACACCTTC. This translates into CASTQGRYGYTF.

The CDR3 region has the DNA TGTGCCCCGGGGGATCCTTACAACATTCAGTACTTC. The encoded protein is CAPGDPYNIQYF. The gene calls are TRBV28 and TRBJ2-4; possible D gene TRBD2, 6 bases. Trimming pared 11 bases from V and 7 bases from J, leaving 15 bases between. This CDR3 contains 12 residues. Germline V gene sequence: CDR1 MDHEN, CDR2 SYDVKM.

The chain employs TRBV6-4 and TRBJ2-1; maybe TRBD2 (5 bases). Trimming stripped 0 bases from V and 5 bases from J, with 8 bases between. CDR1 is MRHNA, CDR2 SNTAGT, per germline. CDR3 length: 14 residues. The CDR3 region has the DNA TGTGCCAGCAGTGACTCGGGAGAGCACAATGAGCAGTTCTTC. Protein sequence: CASSDSGEHNEQFF.

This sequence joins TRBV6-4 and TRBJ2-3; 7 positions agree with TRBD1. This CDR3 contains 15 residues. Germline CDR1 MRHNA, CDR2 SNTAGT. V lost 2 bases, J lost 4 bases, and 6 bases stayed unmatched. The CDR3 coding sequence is TGTGCCAGCAGTGACGGGGACAGCGGCCCAGATACGCAGTATTTT. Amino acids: CASSDGDSGPDTQYF.

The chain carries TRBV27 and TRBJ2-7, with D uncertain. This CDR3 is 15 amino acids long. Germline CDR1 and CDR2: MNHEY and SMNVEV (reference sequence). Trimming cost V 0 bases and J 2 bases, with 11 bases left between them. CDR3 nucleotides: TGTGCCAGCAGTTTATCGGGCAGAAACACCTACGAGCAGTACTTC. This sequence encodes CASSLSGRNTYEQYF.

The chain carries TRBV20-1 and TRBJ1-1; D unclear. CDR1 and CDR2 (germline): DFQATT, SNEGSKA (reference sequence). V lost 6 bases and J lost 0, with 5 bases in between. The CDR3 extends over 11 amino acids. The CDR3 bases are TGCAGTGCCATAGTGAACACTGAAGCTTTCTTT. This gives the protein CSAIVNTEAFF.

The CDR3: CASSSTGDYGYTF. DNA of the CDR3: TGTGCCAGCAGTTCGACAGGGGACTATGGCTACACCTTC. This rearrangement joins TRBV27 to TRBJ1-2; 8 nucleotides align to TRBD1. V lost 4 bases, J lost 3 bases, and 1 base stayed unmatched. Per germline, CDR1 MNHEY and CDR2 SMNVEV (reference sequence). This CDR3 contains 13 residues.

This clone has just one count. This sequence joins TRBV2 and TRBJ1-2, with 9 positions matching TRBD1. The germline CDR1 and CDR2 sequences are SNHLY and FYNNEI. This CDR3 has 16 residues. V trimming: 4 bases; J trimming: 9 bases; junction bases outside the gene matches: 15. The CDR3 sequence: CASSVLGTGQGISYTF. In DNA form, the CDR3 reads TGTGCCAGCAGTGTACTGGGAACGGGACAGGGTATTAGCTACACCTTC.

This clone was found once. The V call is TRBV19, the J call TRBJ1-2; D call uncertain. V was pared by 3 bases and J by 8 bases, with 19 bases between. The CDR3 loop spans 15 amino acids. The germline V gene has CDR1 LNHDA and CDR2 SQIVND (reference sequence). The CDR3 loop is CASSMKTKNPRGYTF. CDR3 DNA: TGTGCCAGTAGTATGAAAACGAAAAACCCGAGGGGCTACACCTTC.

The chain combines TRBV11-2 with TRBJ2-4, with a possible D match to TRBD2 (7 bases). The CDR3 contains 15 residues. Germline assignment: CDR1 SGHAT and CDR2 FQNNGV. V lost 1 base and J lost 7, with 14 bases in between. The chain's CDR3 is CASSLGGGAKNIQYF. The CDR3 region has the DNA TGTGCCAGCAGCTTAGGTGGGGGGGCGAAGAACATTCAGTACTTC.

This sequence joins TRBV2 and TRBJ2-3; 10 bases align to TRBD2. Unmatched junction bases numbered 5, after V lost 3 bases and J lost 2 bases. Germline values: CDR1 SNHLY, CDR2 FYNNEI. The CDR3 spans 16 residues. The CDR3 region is CASSDISGGPTDTQYF. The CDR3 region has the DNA TGTGCCAGCAGTGATATTAGCGGGGGGCCCACAGATACGCAGTATTTT.

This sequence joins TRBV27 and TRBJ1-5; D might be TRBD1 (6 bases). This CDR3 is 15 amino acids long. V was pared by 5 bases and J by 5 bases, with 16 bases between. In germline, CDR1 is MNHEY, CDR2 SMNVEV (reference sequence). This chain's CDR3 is CASSPPGRGDQPQHF. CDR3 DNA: TGTGCCAGCAGTCCCCCCGGGAGGGGGGATCAGCCCCAGCATTTT.

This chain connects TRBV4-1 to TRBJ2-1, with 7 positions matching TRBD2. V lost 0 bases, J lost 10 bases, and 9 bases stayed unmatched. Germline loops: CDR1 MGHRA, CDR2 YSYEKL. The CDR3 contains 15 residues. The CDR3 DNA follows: TGCGCCAGCAGCCAAGACTCCACCCGGCGGGAGGAGCAGTTCTTC. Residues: CASSQDSTRREEQFF.

The DNA of the CDR3 is TGTGCCAGCAGCTTAACGACGGGGAGAAACTACGAGCAGTACTTC. As protein: CASSLTTGRNYEQYF. This chain joins TRBV7-9 and TRBJ2-7; tentative D call: TRBD2 (5 bases). Germline V lookup: CDR1 SEHNR, CDR2 FQNEAQ (reference sequence). The CDR3 loop spans 15 amino acids. Trimming took off 2 bases at V and 3 bases at J, with 14 bases between the two ends.

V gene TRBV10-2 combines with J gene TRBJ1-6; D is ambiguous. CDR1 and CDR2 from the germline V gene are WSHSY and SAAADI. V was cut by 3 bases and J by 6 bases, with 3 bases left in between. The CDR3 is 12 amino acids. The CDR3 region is CASSDGNSPLHF. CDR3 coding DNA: TGCGCCAGCAGTGACGGTAATTCACCCCTCCACTTT.

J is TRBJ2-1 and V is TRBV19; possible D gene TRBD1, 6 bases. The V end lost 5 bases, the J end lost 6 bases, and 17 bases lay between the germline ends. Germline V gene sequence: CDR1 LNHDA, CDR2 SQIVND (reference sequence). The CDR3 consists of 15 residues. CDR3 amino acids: CASSPPVTGFNEQFF. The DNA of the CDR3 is TGTGCCAGTAGTCCCCCGGTTACAGGGTTCAATGAGCAGTTCTTC.